This TCR beta chain was captured in a study of shared clonotypes between healthy human individuals (TCRdb year 2020). In terms of the full investigation: The cohort comprised two women and a few men aged 18 to 49 years. For each donor, CD4 naive and CD4 memory were each given three plates, CD8 naive was given two plates, and CD8 memory was given one plate. To estimate repertoire size and how much clonotype sharing occurs between individuals, the study deeply sequenced the blood TCR repertoires of five or six healthy adults. To increase sequencing depth and limit assay-specific biases, different laboratories used diverse techniques to prepare libraries and sequence TCR repertoires. Per donor, leukapheresis produced somewhere between about 0.94 and 8.9 billion PBMCs. General findings and caveats noted by the study authors: Sampling was restricted to blood, and TCR repertoires in tissues likely differ from the TCR repertoires found in blood. The small number of donors limited the genetic and exposure-history diversity represented. Sharing across a few donors was observed for around 4.8% of naive CD4, less than 4% of naive CD8, over 2% of memory CD4, and about 0.38% of memory CD8 clonotypes. Clonotypes shared by all four sorted-subset donors showed higher generation probabilities than non-shared clonotypes. Incomplete sequencing was indicated by rarefaction of sorted-subset datasets, despite the large sequencing depth. Naive subsets generally had larger estimated clonotype richness than memory subsets did. Based on pairwise subsampling, the degree of clonotype sharing among donors was expected to be affected by sequencing depth.

This clone has only one observation. Its target antigen remains unknown. The sample holds no much larger clone one base away, and base qualities are not on file. The CDR3 starts with the cysteine, ends with the phenylalanine, and has 11 residues. Just CDR3 DNA is preserved here, 33 bases in frame from base 1. The germline V gene gives CDR1 as SGHDN and CDR2 as FVKESK. The trim is 1 base for V and 7 bases for J, with a gap of 5 bases between the germline ends. The donors were healthy, HIV-negative adults who had no recently reported acute infections or vaccinations. All donors were Caucasian adults living in Nashville, Tennessee, USA. CD4+ T cells were enriched by magnetic negative selection; naive cells were then positively selected on CD45RA, and the negative fraction formed the memory subset. After blood collection by leukapheresis, PBMCs were isolated using Ficoll-Histopaque density gradient centrifugation and then cryopreserved in the vapor phase of liquid nitrogen. Analytical flow cytometry was used to check the purity and quantity of each magnetically sorted T cell population. From each sorted fraction, genomic DNA was isolated and quantified by UV absorbance on a Nanodrop 2000c.

Using the deep immunoSEQ assay, multiplex PCR amplified TCR CDR3 regions from genomic DNA. Extracted genomic DNA from each cell subset was distributed evenly across all wells of several immunoSEQ 96-well plates, and each plate was treated as a replicate. Each replicate PCR for sorted subsets received roughly 0.2 ug genomic DNA, equal to 30,000 or so T cell genomes. The purified libraries were quantified using a Qubit 3.0 fluorometer, sized with a Bioanalyzer 2100, and then quantified again using the KAPA Library Quantification kit. Every immunoSEQ 96-well plate was sequenced on a separate single-read 150-cycle Illumina NextSeq 550 flow cell. The authors' pipeline ran thus. Because the immunoSEQ output held only junctional sequences and lacked quality scores, the filtering could not match the filtering applied to full-length reads. Sequences were annotated with PyIR, a Python wrapper for IgBLAST v1.9, and V/J genes and CDR3 were assigned using IMGT germline references. Any read was removed if the V/J assignment was weak (E-value above 1e-6), the CDR3 was missing, or the read contained stop codons, out-of-frame junctions, or ambiguous translated residues. V3J clonotypes were defined by identical inferred V gene, J gene, and CDR3 amino acid sequence. To compute the percentage overlap between repertoires, the number of shared unique clonotypes was divided by the size of the smaller repertoire. RTK rarefaction, the Chao1 estimator, and Recon v2.1 estimates of unobserved clonotypes were used to assess repertoire richness. Generation probabilities for all TCRbeta clonotypes obtained by the gDNA method from four donors were computed using OLGA. In TCRdb, the immuneACCESS table is reduced to in-frame sequences with V and J assigned. These tables do not hold every clone; where another copy was compared, an unresolved V gene accounts for under half, and the others remain unexplained. That table is the source of V, J and clone size, and D and trimming were worked out from the DNA. The sample yields about a million clones; approximately 75% were counted once. Of the sample, 0.89% falls within the top ten clones.

This sequence was found in a man between 18 and 35 years old in good health. Some clones in this sample may be carry-over from other donors' samples. Material: memory CD4+ T cells from PBMCs. The cell subset or site label, read with the paper, signifies: CD45RA-negative fraction. The chain is encoded by TRBV14 joined to TRBJ2-7; no D gene is confidently identified. The bases are TGTGCCAGCAGCCAAGGCGAGGAGCAGTACTTC. Translation gives CASSQGEEQYF.